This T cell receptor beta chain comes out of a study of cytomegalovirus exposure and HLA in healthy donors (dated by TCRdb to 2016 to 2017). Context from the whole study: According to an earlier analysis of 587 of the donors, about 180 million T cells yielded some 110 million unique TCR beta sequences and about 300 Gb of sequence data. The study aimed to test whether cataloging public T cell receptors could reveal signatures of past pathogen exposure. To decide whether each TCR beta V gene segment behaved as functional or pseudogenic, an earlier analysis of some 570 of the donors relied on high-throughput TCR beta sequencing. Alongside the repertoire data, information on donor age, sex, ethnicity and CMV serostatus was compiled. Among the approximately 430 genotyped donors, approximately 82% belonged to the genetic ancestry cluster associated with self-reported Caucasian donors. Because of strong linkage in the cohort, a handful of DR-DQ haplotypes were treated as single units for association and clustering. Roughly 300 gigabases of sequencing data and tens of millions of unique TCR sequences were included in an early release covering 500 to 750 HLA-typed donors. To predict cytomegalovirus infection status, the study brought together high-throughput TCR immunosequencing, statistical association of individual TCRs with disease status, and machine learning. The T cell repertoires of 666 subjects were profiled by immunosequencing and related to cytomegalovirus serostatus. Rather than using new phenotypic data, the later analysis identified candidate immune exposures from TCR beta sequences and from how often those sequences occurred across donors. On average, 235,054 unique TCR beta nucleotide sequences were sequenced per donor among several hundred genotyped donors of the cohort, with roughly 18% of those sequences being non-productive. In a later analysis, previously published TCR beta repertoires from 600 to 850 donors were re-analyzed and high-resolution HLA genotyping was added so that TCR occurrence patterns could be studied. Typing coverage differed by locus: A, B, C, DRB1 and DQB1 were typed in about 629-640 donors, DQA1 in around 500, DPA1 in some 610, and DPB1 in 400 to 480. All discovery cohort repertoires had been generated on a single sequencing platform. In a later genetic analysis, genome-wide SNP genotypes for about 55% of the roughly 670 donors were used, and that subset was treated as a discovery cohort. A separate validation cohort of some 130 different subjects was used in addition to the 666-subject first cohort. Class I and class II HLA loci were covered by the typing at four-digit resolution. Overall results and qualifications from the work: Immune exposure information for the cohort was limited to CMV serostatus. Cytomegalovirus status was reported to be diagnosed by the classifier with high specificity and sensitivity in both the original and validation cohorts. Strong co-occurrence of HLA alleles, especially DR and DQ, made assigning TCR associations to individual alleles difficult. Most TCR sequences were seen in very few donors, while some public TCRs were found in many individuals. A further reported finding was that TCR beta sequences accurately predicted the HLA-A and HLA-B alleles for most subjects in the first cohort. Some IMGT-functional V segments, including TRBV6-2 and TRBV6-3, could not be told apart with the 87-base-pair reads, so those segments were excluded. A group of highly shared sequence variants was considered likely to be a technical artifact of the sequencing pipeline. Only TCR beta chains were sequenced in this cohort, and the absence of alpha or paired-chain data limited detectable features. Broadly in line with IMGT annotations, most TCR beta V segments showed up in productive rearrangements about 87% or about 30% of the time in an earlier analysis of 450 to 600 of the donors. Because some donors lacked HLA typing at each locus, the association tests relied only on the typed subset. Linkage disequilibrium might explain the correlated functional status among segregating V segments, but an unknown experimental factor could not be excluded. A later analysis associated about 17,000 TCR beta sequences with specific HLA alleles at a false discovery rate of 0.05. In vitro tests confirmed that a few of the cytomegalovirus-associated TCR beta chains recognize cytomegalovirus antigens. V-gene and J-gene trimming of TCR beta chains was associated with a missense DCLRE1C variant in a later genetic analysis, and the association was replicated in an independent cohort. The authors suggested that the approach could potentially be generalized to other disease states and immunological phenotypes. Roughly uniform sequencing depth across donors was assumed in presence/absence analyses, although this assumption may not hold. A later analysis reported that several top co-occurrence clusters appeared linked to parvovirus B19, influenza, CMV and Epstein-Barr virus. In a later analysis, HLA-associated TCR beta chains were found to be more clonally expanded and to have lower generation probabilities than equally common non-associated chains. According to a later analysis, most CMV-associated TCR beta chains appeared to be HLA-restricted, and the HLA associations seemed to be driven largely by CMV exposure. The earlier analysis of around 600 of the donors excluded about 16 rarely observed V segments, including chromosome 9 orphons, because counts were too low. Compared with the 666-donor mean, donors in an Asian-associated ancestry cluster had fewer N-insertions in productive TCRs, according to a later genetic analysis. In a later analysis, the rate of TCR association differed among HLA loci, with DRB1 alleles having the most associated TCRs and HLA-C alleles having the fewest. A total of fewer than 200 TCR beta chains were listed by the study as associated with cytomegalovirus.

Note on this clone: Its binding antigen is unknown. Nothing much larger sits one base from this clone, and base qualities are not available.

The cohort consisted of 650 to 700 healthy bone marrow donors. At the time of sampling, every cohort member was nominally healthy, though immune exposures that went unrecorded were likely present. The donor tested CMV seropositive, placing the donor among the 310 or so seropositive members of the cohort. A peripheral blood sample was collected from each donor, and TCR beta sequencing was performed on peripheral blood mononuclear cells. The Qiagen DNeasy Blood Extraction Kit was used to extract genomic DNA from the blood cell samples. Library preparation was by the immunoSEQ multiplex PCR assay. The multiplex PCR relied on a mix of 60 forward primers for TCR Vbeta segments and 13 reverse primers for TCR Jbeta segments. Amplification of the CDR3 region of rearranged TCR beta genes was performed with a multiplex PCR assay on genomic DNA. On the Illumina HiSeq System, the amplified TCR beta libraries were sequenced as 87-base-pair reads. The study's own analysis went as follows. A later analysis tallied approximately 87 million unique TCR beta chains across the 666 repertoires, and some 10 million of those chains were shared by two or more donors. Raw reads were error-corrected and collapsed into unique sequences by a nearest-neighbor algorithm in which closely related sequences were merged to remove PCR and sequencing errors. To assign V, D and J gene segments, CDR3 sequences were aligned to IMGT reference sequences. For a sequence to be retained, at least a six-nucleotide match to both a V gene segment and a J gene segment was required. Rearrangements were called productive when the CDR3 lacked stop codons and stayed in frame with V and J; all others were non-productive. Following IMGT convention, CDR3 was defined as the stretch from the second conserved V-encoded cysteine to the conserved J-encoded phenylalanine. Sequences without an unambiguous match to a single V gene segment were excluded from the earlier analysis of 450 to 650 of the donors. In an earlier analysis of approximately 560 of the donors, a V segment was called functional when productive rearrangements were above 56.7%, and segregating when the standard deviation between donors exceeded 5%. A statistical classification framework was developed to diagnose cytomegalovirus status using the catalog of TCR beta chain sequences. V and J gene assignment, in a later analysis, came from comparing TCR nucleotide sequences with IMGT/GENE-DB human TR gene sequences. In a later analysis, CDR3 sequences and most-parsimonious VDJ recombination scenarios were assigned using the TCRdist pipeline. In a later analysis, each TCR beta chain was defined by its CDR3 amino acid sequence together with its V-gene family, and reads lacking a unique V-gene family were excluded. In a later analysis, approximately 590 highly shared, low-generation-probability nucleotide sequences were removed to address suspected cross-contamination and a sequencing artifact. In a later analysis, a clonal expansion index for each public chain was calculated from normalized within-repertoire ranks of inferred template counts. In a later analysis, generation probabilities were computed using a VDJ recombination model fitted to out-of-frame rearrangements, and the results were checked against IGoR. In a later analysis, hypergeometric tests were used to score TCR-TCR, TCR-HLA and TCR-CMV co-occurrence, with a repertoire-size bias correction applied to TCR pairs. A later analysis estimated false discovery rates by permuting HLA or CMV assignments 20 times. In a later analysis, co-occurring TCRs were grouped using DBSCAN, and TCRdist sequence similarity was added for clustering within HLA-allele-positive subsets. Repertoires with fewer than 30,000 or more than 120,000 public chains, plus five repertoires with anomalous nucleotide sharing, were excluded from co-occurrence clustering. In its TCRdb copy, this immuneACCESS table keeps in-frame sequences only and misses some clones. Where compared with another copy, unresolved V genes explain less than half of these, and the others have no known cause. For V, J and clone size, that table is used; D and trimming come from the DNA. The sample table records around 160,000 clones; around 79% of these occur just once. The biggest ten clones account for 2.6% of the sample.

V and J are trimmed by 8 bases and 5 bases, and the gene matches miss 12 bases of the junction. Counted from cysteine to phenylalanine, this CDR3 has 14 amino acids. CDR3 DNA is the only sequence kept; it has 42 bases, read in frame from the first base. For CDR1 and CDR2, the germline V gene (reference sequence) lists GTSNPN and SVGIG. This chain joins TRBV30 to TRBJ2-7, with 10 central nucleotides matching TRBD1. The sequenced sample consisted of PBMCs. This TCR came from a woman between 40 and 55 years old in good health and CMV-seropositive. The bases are TGTGCCGGACAGGGGGACCCGCCGAGGGACGAGCAGTACTTC. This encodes CAGQGDPPRDEQYF. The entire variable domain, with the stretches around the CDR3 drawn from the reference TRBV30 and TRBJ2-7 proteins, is SQTIHQWPATLVQPVGSPLSLECTVEGTSNPNLYWYRQAAGRGLQLLFYSVGIGQISSEVPQNLSASRPQDRQFILSSKKLLLSDSGFYLCAGQGDPPRDEQYFGPGTRLTVT.